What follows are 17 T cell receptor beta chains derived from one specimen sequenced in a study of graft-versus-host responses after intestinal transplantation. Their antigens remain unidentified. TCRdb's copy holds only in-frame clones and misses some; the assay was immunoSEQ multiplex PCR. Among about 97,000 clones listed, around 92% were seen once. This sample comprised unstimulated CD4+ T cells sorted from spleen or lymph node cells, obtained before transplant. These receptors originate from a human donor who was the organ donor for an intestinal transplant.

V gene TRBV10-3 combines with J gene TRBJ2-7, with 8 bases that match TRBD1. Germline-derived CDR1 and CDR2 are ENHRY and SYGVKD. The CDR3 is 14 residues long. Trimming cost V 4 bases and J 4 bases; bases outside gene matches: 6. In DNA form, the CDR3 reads TGTGCCATCAGTGGGGGCACAGGGGGGTACGAGCAGTACTTC. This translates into CAISGGTGGYEQYF.

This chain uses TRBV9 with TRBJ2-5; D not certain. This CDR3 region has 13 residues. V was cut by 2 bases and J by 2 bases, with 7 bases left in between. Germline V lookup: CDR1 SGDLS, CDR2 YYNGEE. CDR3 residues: CASSVAPQETQYF. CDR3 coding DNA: TGTGCCAGCAGCGTGGCCCCACAAGAGACCCAGTACTTC.

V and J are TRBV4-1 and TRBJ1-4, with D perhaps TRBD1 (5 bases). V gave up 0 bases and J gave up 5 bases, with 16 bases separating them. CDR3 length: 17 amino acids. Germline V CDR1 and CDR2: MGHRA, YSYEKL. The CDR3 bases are TGCGCCAGCAGCCAAGATCGTTTGGGCGGGGGGAATGAAAAACTGTTTTTT. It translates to CASSQDRLGGGNEKLFF.

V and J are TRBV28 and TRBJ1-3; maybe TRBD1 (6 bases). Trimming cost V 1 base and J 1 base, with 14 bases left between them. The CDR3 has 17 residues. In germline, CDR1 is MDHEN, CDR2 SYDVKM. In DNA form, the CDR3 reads TGTGCCAGCAGTTTATATGAGGGGGGGGAGTCTGGAAACACCATATATTTT. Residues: CASSLYEGGESGNTIYF.

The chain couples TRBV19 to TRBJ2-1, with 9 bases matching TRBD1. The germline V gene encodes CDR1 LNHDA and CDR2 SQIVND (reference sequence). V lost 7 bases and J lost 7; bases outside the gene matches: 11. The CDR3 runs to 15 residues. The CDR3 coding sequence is TGTGCCAGTACCAGGGGGGGACAGGGCGGGAATGAGCAGTTCTTC. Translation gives CASTRGGQGGNEQFF.

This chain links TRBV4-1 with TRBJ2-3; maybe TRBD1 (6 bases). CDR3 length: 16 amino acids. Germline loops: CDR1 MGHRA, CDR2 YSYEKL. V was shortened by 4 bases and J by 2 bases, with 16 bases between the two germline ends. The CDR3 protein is CASSPGVGAPTDTQYF. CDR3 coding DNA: TGCGCCAGCAGCCCCGGAGTGGGGGCCCCCACAGATACGCAGTATTTT.

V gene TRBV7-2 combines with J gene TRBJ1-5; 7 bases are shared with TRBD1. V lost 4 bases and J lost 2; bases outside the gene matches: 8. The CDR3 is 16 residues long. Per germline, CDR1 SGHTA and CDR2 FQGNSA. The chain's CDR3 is CASSSYDRAGNQPQHF. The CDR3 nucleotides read TGTGCCAGCAGCTCATACGACAGGGCCGGCAATCAGCCCCAGCATTTT.

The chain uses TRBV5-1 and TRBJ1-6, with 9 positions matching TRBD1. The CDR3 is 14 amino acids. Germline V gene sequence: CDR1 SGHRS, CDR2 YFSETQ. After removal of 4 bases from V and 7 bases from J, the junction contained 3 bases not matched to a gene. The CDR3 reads CASSPDRGNSPLHF. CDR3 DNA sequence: TGCGCCAGCAGCCCGGACAGGGGCAATTCACCCCTCCACTTT.

Here the CDR3 reads CASSSRRIPGKETQYF. The CDR3 DNA reads as TGTGCCAGCAGCTCCCGACGGATCCCGGGTAAAGAGACCCAGTACTTC. The chain is built from TRBV7-6 and TRBJ2-5; D remains unclear. The CDR3 loop spans 16 amino acids. Germline V gene data show CDR1 as SGHVS and CDR2 as FNYEAQ. The V and J ends lost 4 bases and 3 bases respectively, with 18 bases between them.

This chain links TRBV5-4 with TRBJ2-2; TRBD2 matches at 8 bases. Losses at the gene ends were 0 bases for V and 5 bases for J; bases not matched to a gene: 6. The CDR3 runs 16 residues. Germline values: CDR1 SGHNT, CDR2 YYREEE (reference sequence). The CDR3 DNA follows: TGTGCCAGCAGCTTGGGGCTAGCGGGTGGAACCGGGGAGCTGTTTTTT. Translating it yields CASSLGLAGGTGELFF. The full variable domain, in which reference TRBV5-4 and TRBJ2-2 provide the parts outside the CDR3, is ETGVTQSPTHLIKTRGQQVTLRCSSQSGHNTVSWYQQALGQGPQFIFQYYREEENGRGNFPPRFSGLQFPNYSSELNVNALELDDSALYLCASSLGLAGGTGELFFGEGSRLTVL.

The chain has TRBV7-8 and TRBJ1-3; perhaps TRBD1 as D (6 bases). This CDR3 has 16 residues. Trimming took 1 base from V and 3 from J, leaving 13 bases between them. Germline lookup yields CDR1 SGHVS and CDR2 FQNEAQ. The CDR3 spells CASSLVAGAGGNTIYF. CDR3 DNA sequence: TGTGCCAGCAGCTTAGTGGCGGGGGCTGGTGGAAACACCATATATTTT. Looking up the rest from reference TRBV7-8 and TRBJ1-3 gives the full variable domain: GAGVSQSPRYKVAKRGQDVALRCDPISGHVSLFWYQQALGQGPEFLTYFQNEAQLDKSGLPSDRFFAERPEGSVSTLKIQRTQQEDSAVYLCASSLVAGAGGNTIYFGEGSWLTVV.

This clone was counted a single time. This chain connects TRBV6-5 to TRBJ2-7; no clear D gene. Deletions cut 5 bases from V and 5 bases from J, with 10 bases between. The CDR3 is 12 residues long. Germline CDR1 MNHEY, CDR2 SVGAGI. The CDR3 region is CASSEARDEQYF. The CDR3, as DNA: TGTGCCAGCAGTGAAGCGCGCGACGAGCAGTACTTC.

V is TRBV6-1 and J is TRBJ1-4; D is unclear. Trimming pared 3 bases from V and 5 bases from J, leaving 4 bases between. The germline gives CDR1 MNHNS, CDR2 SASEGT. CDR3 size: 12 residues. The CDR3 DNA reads TGTGCCAGCAGTGACAGGAATGAAAAACTGTTTTTT. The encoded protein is CASSDRNEKLFF.

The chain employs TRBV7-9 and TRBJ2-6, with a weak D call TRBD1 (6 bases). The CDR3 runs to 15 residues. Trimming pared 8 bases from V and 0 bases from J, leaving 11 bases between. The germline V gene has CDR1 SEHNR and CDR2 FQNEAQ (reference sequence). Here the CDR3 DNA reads TGTGCCAGCTCCAGGGGCGACTCTGGGGCCAACGTCCTGACTTTC. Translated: CASSRGDSGANVLTF.

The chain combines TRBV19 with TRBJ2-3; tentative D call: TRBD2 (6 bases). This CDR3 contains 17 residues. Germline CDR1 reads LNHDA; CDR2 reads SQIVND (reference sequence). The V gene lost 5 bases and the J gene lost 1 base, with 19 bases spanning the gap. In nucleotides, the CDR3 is TGTGCCAGTAGTGCCCCGAGGAGGGGCTCACGCACAGATACGCAGTATTTT. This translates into CASSAPRRGSRTDTQYF.

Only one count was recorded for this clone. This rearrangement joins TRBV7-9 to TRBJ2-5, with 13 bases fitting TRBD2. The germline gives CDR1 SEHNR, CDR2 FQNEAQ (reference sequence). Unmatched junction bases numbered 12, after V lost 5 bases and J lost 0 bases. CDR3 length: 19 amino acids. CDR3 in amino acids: CASSPIPGLAGRHQETQYF. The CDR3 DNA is TGTGCCAGCAGCCCAATACCGGGACTAGCGGGGCGCCACCAAGAGACCCAGTACTTC.

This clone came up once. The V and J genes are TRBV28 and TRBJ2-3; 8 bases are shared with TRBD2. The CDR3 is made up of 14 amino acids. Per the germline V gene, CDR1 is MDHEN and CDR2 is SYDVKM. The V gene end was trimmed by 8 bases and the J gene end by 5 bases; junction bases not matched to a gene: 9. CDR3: CASETGTRKDTQYF. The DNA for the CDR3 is TGTGCCAGCGAGACCGGGACTAGGAAAGATACGCAGTATTTT.